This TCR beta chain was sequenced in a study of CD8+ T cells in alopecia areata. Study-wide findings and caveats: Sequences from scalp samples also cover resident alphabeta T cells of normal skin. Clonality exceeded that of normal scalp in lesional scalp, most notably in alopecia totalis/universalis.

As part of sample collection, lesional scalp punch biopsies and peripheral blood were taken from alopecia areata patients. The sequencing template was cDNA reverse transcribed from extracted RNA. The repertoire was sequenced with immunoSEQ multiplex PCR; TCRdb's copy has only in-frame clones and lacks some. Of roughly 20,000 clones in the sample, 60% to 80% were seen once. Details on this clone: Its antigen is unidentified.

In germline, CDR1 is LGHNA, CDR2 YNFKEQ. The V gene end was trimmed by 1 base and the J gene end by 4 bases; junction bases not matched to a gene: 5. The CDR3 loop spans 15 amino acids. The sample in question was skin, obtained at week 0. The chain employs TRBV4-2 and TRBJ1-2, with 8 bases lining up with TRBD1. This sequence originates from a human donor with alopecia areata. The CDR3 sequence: CASSQGDRMSYGYTF. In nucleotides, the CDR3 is TGTGCCAGCAGCCAAGGGGACAGGATGTCCTATGGCTACACCTTC.